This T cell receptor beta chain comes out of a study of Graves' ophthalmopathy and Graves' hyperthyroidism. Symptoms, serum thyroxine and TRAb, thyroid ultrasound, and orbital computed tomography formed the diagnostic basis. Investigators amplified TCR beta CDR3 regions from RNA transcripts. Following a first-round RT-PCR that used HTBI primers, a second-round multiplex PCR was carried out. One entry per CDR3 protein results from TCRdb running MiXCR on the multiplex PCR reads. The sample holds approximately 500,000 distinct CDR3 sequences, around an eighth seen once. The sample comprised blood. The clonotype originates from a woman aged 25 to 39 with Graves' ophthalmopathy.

CDR3 amino acids: CATSGGFNQPQHF. CDR3 bases: TGTGCCACCAGTGGCGGGTTCAATCAGCCCCAGCATTTT. This rearrangement joins TRBV24-1 to TRBJ1-5; no definite D call. Germline loops: CDR1 KGHDR, CDR2 SFDVKD. Trimming removed 5 bases at V and 3 bases at J, with 7 bases between. CDR3 length: 13 residues.